This T cell receptor beta chain is from a study of cytomegalovirus exposure and HLA in healthy donors. Study at large: Of the donors genotyped, approximately 410 in all, around 76% fell in the Caucasian-associated ancestry cluster. Whole-study findings and limits: CMV antigen specificity was confirmed in vitro for a few CMV-associated chains. In a later analysis, HLA-C alleles had the fewest associated TCRs, DRB1 alleles the most.

As for this clone: Antigen: not known.

Samples came from healthy bone marrow donors. With 3 bases removed from V and 5 bases from J, the gap between germline ends came to 4 bases. The germline CDR1 and CDR2 sequences are MNHNS and SASEGT. The length of the CDR3 is 11 residues. The study ran its PCR with 60 Vbeta and 13 Jbeta primers. Assay used: immunoSEQ multiplex PCR; TCRdb lists only in-frame clones, some missing. The data hold around 130,000 clones, with 55% to 75% observed a single time. The chain employs TRBV6-1 and TRBJ2-5, with unresolved D. This clonotype was obtained from a human donor in good health. The sample comprised PBMCs. The DNA for the CDR3 is TGTGCCAGCAGTGAGTCGGAGACCCAGTACTTC. Protein sequence: CASSESETQYF.